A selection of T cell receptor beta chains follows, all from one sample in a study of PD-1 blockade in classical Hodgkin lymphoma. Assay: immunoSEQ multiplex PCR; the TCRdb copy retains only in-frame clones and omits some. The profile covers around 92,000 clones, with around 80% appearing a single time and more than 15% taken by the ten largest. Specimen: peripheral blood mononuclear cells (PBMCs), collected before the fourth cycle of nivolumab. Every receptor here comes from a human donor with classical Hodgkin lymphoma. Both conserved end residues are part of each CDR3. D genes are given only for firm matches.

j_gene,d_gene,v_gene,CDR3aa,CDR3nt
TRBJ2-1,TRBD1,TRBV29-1,CSEGDRSYNEQFF,TGCAGCGAGGGGGACAGATCCTACAATGAGCAGTTCTTC
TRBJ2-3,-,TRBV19,CASIGRQADTQYF,TGTGCCAGTATCGGGCGTCAGGCAGATACGCAGTATTTT
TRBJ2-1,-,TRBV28,CASSPQKGSYNEQFF,TGTGCCAGCAGCCCCCAAAAGGGGTCCTACAATGAGCAGTTCTTC
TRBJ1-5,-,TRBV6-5,CASTPLGGQPQHF,TGTGCCAGCACCCCCCTGGGGGGTCAGCCCCAGCATTTT
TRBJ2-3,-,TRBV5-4,CASSLDGVQGTQYF,TGTGCCAGCAGCTTGGACGGGGTGCAGGGCACGCAGTATTTT
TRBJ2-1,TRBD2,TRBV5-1,CASSPLVSGRAEPFF,TGCGCCAGCAGCCCATTGGTTAGCGGGAGGGCCGAACCGTTCTTC
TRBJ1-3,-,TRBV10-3,CAISGGYGNTIYF,TGTGCCATCAGTGGGGGGTACGGAAACACCATATATTTT
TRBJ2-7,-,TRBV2,CASSVARDFEQYF,TGTGCCAGCAGTGTGGCCCGGGACTTCGAGCAGTACTTC
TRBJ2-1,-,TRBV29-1,CSGLTSYGNEQFF,TGCAGCGGACTGACTAGTTATGGCAATGAGCAGTTCTTC
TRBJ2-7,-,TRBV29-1,CSVGDYEQYF,TGCAGCGTTGGGGACTACGAGCAGTACTTC